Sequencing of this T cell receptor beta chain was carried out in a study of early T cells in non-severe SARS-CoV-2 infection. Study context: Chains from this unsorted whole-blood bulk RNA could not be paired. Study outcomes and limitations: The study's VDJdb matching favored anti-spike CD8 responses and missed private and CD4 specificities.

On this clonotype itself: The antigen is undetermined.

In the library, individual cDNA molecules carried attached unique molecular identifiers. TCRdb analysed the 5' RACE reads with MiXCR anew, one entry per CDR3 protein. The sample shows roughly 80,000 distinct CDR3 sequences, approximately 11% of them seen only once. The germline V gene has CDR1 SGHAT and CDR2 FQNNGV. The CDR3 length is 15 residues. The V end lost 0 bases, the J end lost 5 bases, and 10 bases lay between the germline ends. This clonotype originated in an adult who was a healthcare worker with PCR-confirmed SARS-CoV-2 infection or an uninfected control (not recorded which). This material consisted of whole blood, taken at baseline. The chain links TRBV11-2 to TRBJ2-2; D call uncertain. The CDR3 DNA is TGTGCCAGCAGCTTAGATGAGCTTGGAACCGGGGAGCTGTTTTTT. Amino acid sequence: CASSLDELGTGELFF.